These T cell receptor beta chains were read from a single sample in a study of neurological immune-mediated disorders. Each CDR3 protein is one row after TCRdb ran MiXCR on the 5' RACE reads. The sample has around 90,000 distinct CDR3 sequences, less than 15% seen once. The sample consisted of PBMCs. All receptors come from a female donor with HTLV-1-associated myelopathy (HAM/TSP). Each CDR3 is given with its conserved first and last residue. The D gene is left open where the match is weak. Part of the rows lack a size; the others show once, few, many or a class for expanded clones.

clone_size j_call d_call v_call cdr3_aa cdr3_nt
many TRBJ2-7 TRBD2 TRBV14 CASSQGGGAEQYF TGTGCCAGCAGCCAAGGGGGGGGAGCCGAGCAGTACTTC
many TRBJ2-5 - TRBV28 CASSPQETQYF TGTGCCAGCAGTCCTCAAGAGACCCAGTACTTC
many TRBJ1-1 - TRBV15 CATSGYNEGEAFF TGTGCCACCAGCGGCTACAATGAGGGTGAAGCTTTCTTT
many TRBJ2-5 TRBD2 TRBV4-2 CASSQDLSRGGETQYF TGTGCCAGCAGCCAAGATCTCAGTCGGGGAGGGGAGACCCAGTACTTC
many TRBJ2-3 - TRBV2 CASSENGPPLQYF TGTGCCAGCAGCGAGAACGGACCCCCACTCCAGTATTTT
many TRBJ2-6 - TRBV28 CASRLPGANVLTF TGTGCCAGCAGGCTGCCCGGGGCCAACGTCCTGACTTTC
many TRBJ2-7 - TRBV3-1 CASSRSPRGDYEQYF TGTGCCAGCAGCCGCTCACCCAGAGGGGACTACGAGCAGTACTTC
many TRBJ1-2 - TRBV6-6 CATKEANYGYTF TGTGCCACAAAGGAGGCTAACTATGGCTACACCTTC
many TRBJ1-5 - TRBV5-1 CASSLESGGAQPQHF TGCGCCAGCAGCTTGGAGAGCGGGGGCGCCCAGCCCCAGCATTTT
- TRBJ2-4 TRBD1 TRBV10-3 CAISIETGVGNIQYF TGTGCCATCAGTATCGAGACAGGGGTCGGGAACATTCAGTACTTC
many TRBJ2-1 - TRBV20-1 CSARAPGVAYNEQFF TGCAGTGCTAGAGCGCCGGGGGTGGCCTACAATGAGCAGTTCTTC
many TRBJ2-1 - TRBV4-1 CASSQGYGGRGTMDEQFF TGCGCCAGCAGCCAAGGGTACGGGGGCCGGGGGACCATGGATGAGCAGTTCTTC
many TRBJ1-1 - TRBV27 CASSLLGNTEAFF TGTGCCAGCAGTTTACTTGGGAACACTGAAGCTTTCTTT
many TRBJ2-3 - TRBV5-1 CASSEGQKSTDTQYF TGCGCCAGCAGCGAAGGACAAAAAAGCACAGATACGCAGTATTTT
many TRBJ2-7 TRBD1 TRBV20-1 CSAPGTGLEQYF TGCAGTGCGCCCGGGACAGGGCTCGAGCAGTACTTC
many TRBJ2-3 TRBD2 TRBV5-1 CASSSGLAGHRATQYF TGCGCCAGCAGCTCCGGACTAGCGGGGCACAGGGCAACGCAGTATTTT
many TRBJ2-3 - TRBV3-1 CASSQDPPDTQYF TGTGCCAGCAGCCAAGATCCCCCAGATACGCAGTATTTT
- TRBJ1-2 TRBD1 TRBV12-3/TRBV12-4 CASSFGTGRGDGYTF TGTGCCAGCAGTTTCGGGACAGGGCGGGGTGATGGCTACACCTTC
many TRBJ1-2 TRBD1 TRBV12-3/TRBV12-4 CASSYLGGTYGYTF TGTGCCAGCAGTTACCTAGGGGGCACCTATGGCTACACCTTC
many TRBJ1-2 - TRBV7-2 CASSLPTGALYGYTF TGTGCCAGCAGCTTGCCGACAGGTGCCCTATATGGCTACACCTTC
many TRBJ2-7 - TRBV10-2 CASSPRRGTTHEQYF TGCGCCAGCAGCCCCCGGCGAGGGACAACTCACGAGCAGTACTTC
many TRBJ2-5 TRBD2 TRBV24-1 CATSDLRKGTSGGRRETQYF TGTGCCACCAGTGATTTACGCAAGGGGACTAGCGGGGGTAGGCGGGAGACCCAGTACTTC
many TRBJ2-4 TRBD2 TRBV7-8 CASSLGSGLAGGRSF TGTGCCAGCAGCTTAGGTTCGGGACTAGCGGGGGGGAGAAGTTTC
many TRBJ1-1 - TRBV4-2 CASKRDRGVGTEAFF TGTGCCAGCAAGCGGGACCGGGGGGTAGGTACTGAAGCTTTCTTT
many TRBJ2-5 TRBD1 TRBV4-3 CASSRSLTGDQTQYF TGCGCCAGCAGCCGAAGCCTGACAGGGGATCAGACCCAGTACTTC
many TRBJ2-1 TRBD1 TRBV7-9 CASSSTGGEQFF TGTGCCAGCAGCTCCACAGGGGGAGAGCAGTTCTTC
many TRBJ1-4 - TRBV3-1 CASSQVTAASEKLFF TGTGCCAGCAGCCAAGTAACGGCCGCCTCGGAAAAACTGTTTTTT
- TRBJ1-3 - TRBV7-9 CASSFEVSGYSGNTIYF TGTGCAAGCAGCTTCGAGGTGTCAGGCTATTCTGGAAACACCATATATTTT
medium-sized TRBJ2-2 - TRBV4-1 CASSHGTSGELFF TGCGCCAGCAGCCACGGGACCTCCGGGGAGCTGTTTTTT
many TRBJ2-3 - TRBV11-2 CASSLWVPRTTSTDTQYF TGTGCCAGCAGCTTGTGGGTCCCCAGAACAACTAGCACAGATACGCAGTATTTT
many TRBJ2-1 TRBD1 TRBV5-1 CASSLALDRGRYNEQFF TGCGCCAGCAGCTTGGCCCTAGACAGGGGGCGATACAATGAGCAGTTCTTC
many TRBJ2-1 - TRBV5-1 CASSPRGGINEQFF TGCGCCAGCAGCCCGAGGGGGGGAATCAATGAGCAGTTCTTC
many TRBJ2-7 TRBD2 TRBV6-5 CASSYGGGAFYEQYF TGTGCCAGCAGTTATGGGGGGGGTGCCTTCTACGAGCAGTACTTC
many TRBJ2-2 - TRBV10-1 CASSEAGATGELFF TGCGCCAGCAGTGAAGCCGGGGCTACCGGGGAGCTGTTTTTT
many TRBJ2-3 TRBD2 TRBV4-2 CASSQEVAGVSTDTQYF TGTGCCAGCAGCCAAGAAGTAGCGGGGGTTAGCACAGATACGCAGTATTTT
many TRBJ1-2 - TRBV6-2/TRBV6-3 CASSYSTGYTF TGTGCCAGCAGTTACTCGACCGGCTACACCTTC
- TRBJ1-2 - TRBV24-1 CATSDRVLGTYGYTF TGTGCCACCAGTGATCGGGTGTTGGGGACCTATGGCTACACCTTC
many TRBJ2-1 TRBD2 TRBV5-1 CASSLVRGEFLYNEQFF TGCGCCAGCAGCTTAGTGCGGGGGGAATTTCTGTACAATGAGCAGTTCTTC
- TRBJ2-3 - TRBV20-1 CSARETWDSTDTQYF TGCAGTGCTAGAGAGACATGGGACAGCACAGATACGCAGTATTTT
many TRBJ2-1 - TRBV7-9 CASSLTGHLYNEQFF TGTGCCAGCAGCTTAACGGGACACCTATACAATGAGCAGTTCTTC
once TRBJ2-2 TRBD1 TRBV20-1 CSARKTGVGNTGELFF TGCAGTGCTAGGAAGACAGGGGTGGGAAACACCGGGGAGCTGTTTTTT
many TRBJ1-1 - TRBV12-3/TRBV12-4 CASSQGIENTEAFF TGTGCCAGCAGTCAGGGGATTGAGAACACTGAAGCTTTCTTT
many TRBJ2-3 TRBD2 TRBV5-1 CASSPYTRGVADTQYF TGCGCCAGCAGCCCCTACACTCGGGGGGTGGCAGATACGCAGTATTTT
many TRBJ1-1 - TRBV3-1 CASSQVWGGNTEAFF TGTGCCAGCAGCCAAGTTTGGGGAGGGAACACTGAAGCTTTCTTT
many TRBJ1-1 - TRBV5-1 CASSSGRNTEAFF TGCGCCAGCAGCTCCGGTAGGAACACTGAAGCTTTCTTT
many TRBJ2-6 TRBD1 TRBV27 CASSSGTGLSGANVLTF TGTGCCAGCAGTTCCGGGACAGGTTTGTCTGGGGCCAACGTCCTGACTTTC
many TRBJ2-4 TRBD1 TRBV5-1 CASSKRTGSKNIQYF TGCGCCAGCAGCAAAAGGACAGGGTCCAAAAACATTCAGTACTTC
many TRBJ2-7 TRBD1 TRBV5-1 CASGNRDRGSYEQYF TGCGCCAGCGGCAACCGGGACAGGGGGTCCTACGAGCAGTACTTC
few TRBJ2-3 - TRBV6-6 CASGPRGLTDTQYF TGTGCCAGCGGCCCGAGGGGACTCACAGATACGCAGTATTTT